This TCR beta chain was found in a study of spatial heterogeneity in lung cancer. About the research overall: The donor group consisted of roughly 70 patients who had untreated, early-stage non-small cell lung cancer. At a median of roughly two years after resection, follow-up PBMC samples were sequenced when available.

Unique molecular identifiers tagged every individual TCR cDNA molecule. TCRdb recomputed calls from the 5' RACE reads with MiXCR, one row per CDR3 protein. The sample gives fewer than 45,000 distinct CDR3 sequences, 10% of which show up once; 15% to 20% is in the top ten. The CDR3 has 15 amino acids. Germline values: CDR1 SGHRS, CDR2 YFSETQ. Trimming cost V 0 bases and J 2 bases, with 12 bases left between them. This clonotype has a count of ten or more. Its antigen is as yet unknown. General study results and limits: Circulating ubiquitous expanded tumor TCRs were observed more frequently at resection than at follow-up.

Time point reported: blood at routine non-recurrence follow-up after resection. The material was PBMCs, obtained at follow-up. V gene TRBV5-1 combines with J gene TRBJ2-7; D is uncertain. The clonotype originates from a female donor with early-stage non-small cell lung cancer. CDR3 nucleotide sequence: TGCGCCAGCAGCTTGGGGGGTCAAAACGCCTACGAGCAGTACTTC. Translating it yields CASSLGGQNAYEQYF. Using reference TRBV5-1 and TRBJ2-7 for the parts outside the CDR3, the full variable domain is KAGVTQTPRYLIKTRGQQVTLSCSPISGHRSVSWYQQTPGQGLQFLFEYFSETQRNKGNFPGRFSGRQFSNSRSEMNVSTLELGDSALYLCASSLGGQNAYEQYFGPGTRLTVT.